This note documents a single T cell receptor beta chain sequence. This clonotype has ten or more counts. It has no known antigen specificity. One base away there is no much larger clone; base qualities are not given. The sample comes from a study of blood T cells in healthy people across ages (dated by TCRdb to about 2015). Study-level background: In model experiments, roughly one uniquely barcoded TCR beta cDNA molecule per two T cells was captured by template switching. To avoid experimental bias, donors of different ages were distributed randomly across sequencing lanes. The study analyzed two additional independent replicas of 1 million unique cDNA reads from the same blood draw for two donors, one aged 18 to 30 and one aged 80 or older. The donors were split into four age groups: young (average around 16 years), middle-aged (roughly 40), aged (about 56) and long-lived (about 74). The study measured age-related changes in TCR beta repertoire diversity using deep sequencing normalized with unique cDNA molecular identifiers.

CDR3 length: 16 amino acids, cysteine to phenylalanine. Only the CDR3 DNA stays, 48 bases, in frame from base 1. Germline trimming amounts to 4 bases on V and 4 bases on J, with 8 as the count of junction bases outside the gene matches. Reading the germline V gene gives CDR1 SGHRS and CDR2 YFSETQ. Library construction relied on 5' RACE. The run used an Illumina HiSeq 2500. A second PCR of about 6 to 11 cycles was performed with a sample-barcoded 5' primer and a J-beta primer mix. A template-switch 5' adaptor carrying 12 random nucleotides introduced a unique molecular identifier onto each TCR beta cDNA molecule. At least 3 million CDR3-containing paired-end reads were obtained from each sample. All of the RNA was converted into first-strand cDNA using the Mint cDNA synthesis kit, with a TRBC-specific oligonucleotide serving as the primer. After uracil-DNA glycosylase treatment, a first 18-cycle PCR used universal primers M1SS and BC2_uni_R on all cDNA. The published analysis was carried out like this. Normalization of each sample was performed by random selection of 1 million high-quality reads, each carrying a distinct molecular identifier. Instead of being binned into consensus sequences, reads that shared molecular identifiers were thrown out. MiTCR, run with a Q25 quality threshold and the strictest error-elimination algorithm, handled CDR3 identification, clonotype clustering and error correction. A nonparametric unseen species model with Euler transformation was used to estimate lower-bound total TCR beta diversity. TCRdb cleaned the public reads at Q25 with fastp, built clones with MiXCR and kept in-frame beta chains. Each entry is one CDR3 protein sequence, shown with its most common DNA and genes. The authors' filters were not applied to this entry. The sample profile shows approximately 670,000 distinct CDR3 sequences; 35% to 50% of them were found once. About 32% of the sample is in the top ten clones.

What the authors observed across the whole study: As age increased, observed TCR beta diversity per million T cells dropped in a roughly linear way, and a significant reduction was already evident by age about 36. The CMV infection status of donors was not known, potentially confounding age-related changes in expanded clonotypes. Compared with the aged group, the long-lived group had more naive CD4+ T cells, fewer expanded clones and increased TCR diversity, a pattern suggesting age selection. Since profiling was done on bulk unsorted PBMCs, naive and antigen-experienced compartments could not be conclusively compared. Total diversity estimates from one million sequenced T cells were considered lower bounds and underestimates. Observed TCR beta diversity correlated strongly with the percentage of naive T cells measured by flow cytometry.

The 39 donors, aged 6 to 90 years, were systemically healthy Caucasian individuals from Russia. Each donor gave about 9.7 milliliters of peripheral blood, drawn into EDTA-treated Vacutainer tubes. PBMCs were isolated by Ficoll-Paque density-gradient centrifugation, with at least 7 million obtained per sample. Trizol reagent was used to extract total RNA from PBMCs, with at least 6 micrograms per sample. For every donor, flow cytometry on a PBMC aliquot measured the percentage of naive CD45RAhigh/CD27high T cells. This receptor was obtained from an elderly man in good health. The chain links TRBV5-1 with TRBJ2-7, with TRBD2 identical over 13 junction bases. Sequencing was carried out using blood. The CDR3 here reads CASSGGTSGDIYEQYF. The nucleotide sequence is TGCGCCAGCAGCGGCGGGACTAGCGGGGATATTTACGAGCAGTACTTC.